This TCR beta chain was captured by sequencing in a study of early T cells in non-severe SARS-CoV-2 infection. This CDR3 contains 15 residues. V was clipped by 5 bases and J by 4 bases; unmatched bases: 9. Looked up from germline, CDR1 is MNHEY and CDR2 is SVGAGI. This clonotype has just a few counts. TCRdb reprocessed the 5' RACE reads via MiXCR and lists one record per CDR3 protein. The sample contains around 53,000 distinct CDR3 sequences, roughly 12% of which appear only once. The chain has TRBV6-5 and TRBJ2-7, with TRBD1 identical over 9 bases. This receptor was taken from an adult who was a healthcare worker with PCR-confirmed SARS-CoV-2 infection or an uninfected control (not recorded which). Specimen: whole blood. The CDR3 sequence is CASSHGTGTKYEQYF. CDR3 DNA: TGTGCCAGCAGTCACGGGACAGGGACAAAATACGAGCAGTACTTC.